The 7 T cell receptor beta chains below come from one sample, sequenced in a study of persistence of HIV-infected CD4 T cells. Sequencing used immunoSEQ version 4 in survey mode. The repertoire was sequenced with immunoSEQ multiplex PCR; TCRdb's copy has only in-frame clones and lacks some. Of approximately 31,000 clones listed, 82% are singletons. Lysates of CMV-infected fibroblasts at 9 to 10 ug/mL stimulated these cells. Sorted nonresponding memory CD4+ T cells were CD40L-negative, CD69-negative, CD45RO-high. These TCRs are of unknown antigen specificity. The source material was CD4+ T cells sorted from PBMCs after 18-hour stimulation, sampled from a patient who received antiretroviral therapy. The receptors shown here come from an adult woman with HIV who was CMV-seropositive.

The genes are TRBV19 and TRBJ1-2, with 7 bases lining up with TRBD1. V was clipped by 4 bases and J by 8 bases; unmatched bases: 10. The CDR3 has 14 residues. The germline CDR1 and CDR2 sequences are LNHDA and SQIVND (reference sequence). The CDR3 DNA reads TGTGCCAGTAGTACACGACAGGGCCCGATGGGCTACACCTTC. It codes for CASSTRQGPMGYTF.

The chain recombines TRBV7-2 with TRBJ2-5; D call uncertain. With 1 base removed from V and 5 bases from J, the gap between germline ends came to 11 bases. Looked up from germline, CDR1 is SGHTA and CDR2 is FQGNSA. CDR3 length equals 14 residues. The CDR3 sequence: CASSLGGSGETQYF. CDR3 sequence (DNA): TGTGCCAGCAGCTTAGGTGGGTCAGGTGAGACCCAGTACTTC.

This chain connects TRBV27 to TRBJ1-5, with D uncertain. This CDR3 spans 17 amino acids. V lost 6 bases, J lost 2 bases, and 20 bases lay in between. Germline V lookup: CDR1 MNHEY, CDR2 SMNVEV (reference sequence). The CDR3 reads CASRSRATGGGNQPQHF. The CDR3 coding sequence is TGTGCCAGCAGGAGTCGCGCGACCGGAGGAGGCAATCAGCCCCAGCATTTT.

The chain joins TRBV12-3 or TRBV12-4 to TRBJ1-1; unclear D gene. The CDR3 spans 12 residues. V was pared by 6 bases and J by 7 bases, with 12 bases between. This CDR3 reads CASSQRAHEAFF. The DNA of the CDR3 is TGTGCCAGCAGCCAACGGGCCCATGAAGCTTTCTTT.

This rearrangement joins TRBV3-1 (or the pseudogene TRBV3-2) to TRBJ1-1, with TRBD1 identical over 9 bases. The CDR3 is 15 residues long. The germline V gene has CDR1 LGHDT and CDR2 YNNKEL (reference sequence). After removal of 7 bases from V and 6 bases from J, the junction contained 12 bases not matched to a gene. CDR3 DNA: TGTGCCAGCACCGCTACAGGGGGCAGAGGGGCTGAAGCTTTCTTT. This translates into CASTATGGRGAEAFF.

V gene TRBV16 combines with J gene TRBJ2-5; D is tentatively TRBD1 or TRBD2 (6 bases each). Germline V gene data show CDR1 as KGHSY and CDR2 as FQNENV. The V gene lost 0 bases and the J gene lost 4 bases, with 15 bases spanning the gap. The CDR3 is 16 amino acids. In DNA form, the CDR3 reads TGTGCCAGCAGCCAATCCGGCCGGGGGCGTGCAGAGACCCAGTACTTC. It yields the protein CASSQSGRGRAETQYF.

This chain links TRBV3-1 (or the pseudogene TRBV3-2) with TRBJ2-2; maybe TRBD2 (6 bases). CDR1 is LGHDT and CDR2 is YNNKEL in the germline V gene (reference sequence). There are 14 residues in the CDR3. Trimming took off 1 base at V and 4 bases at J, with 7 bases between the two ends. CDR3 sequence: CASSQVGGTGELFF. CDR3 DNA sequence: TGTGCCAGCAGCCAAGTGGGGGGCACCGGGGAGCTGTTTTTT.